These T cell receptor beta chains were read from a single sample in a study of blood T cell repertoires in COVID-19. Some clones are missing from TCRdb's copy, which holds only in-frame ones; the method was immunoSEQ multiplex PCR. Here the sample spans 95,000 to 110,000 clones, roughly nine tenths being singletons. Input material: peripheral blood. Receptors were obtained from a woman aged 60-70 years with acute or convalescent COVID-19. The CDR3 runs from the conserved cysteine through the conserved F or W. The D gene is left open where the match is weak. Expanded clones are given a class, and other clones once, few, many or no size at all.

>-|-|TRBV19|TRBJ2-3
CASTLGSGGADTQYF
TGTGCCAGTACCTTGGGGAGCGGAGGCGCAGATACGCAGTATTTT
>-|-|TRBV19|TRBJ1-5
CASSIDSTRVGLQPQHF
TGTGCCAGTAGTATAGATTCAACAAGAGTGGGACTTCAGCCCCAGCATTTT
>-|TRBD1|TRBV6-5|TRBJ1-1
CASSPGTANTEAFF
TGTGCCAGCAGCCCCGGGACAGCAAACACTGAAGCTTTCTTT
>-|-|TRBV28|TRBJ2-1
CASRGRGGGLSYNEQFF
TGTGCCAGCAGGGGGCGGGGCGGGGGCCTCTCCTACAATGAGCAGTTCTTC
>-|TRBD2|TRBV18|TRBJ2-3
CASSMRLAGGDTQYF
TGTGCCAGCTCAATGAGACTAGCGGGAGGAGATACGCAGTATTTT
>-|-|TRBV10-3|TRBJ1-6
CAISEDSINSPLHF
TGTGCCATCAGTGAAGACTCCATTAATTCACCCCTCCACTTT
>-|-|TRBV5-1|TRBJ1-1
CASSRDPENTEAFF
TGCGCCAGCAGCCGGGATCCTGAGAACACTGAAGCTTTCTTT
>-|TRBD2|TRBV7-8|TRBJ2-1
CASSPAPGLAGGHSYNEQFF
TGTGCCAGCAGCCCAGCGCCGGGACTAGCGGGAGGGCATTCCTACAATGAGCAGTTCTTC
>few|-|TRBV30|TRBJ1-5
CAWSVFGNSNQPQHF
TGTGCCTGGAGTGTATTCGGTAATAGCAATCAGCCCCAGCATTTT
>few|-|TRBV28|TRBJ1-4
CASSYRIEKLFF
TGTGCCAGCAGTTACAGGATTGAAAAACTGTTTTTT
>-|TRBD1|TRBV28|TRBJ2-4
CASSLRGTAQNIQYF
TGTGCCAGCAGTTTAAGAGGGACAGCCCAAAACATTCAGTACTTC
>-|TRBD2|TRBV6-5|TRBJ2-1
CASTSLSGIGNEQFF
TGTGCCAGCACCTCGTTGAGCGGGATTGGAAATGAGCAGTTCTTC
>-|-|TRBV7-8|TRBJ2-3
CASSIHRGTDTQYF
TGTGCCAGCAGCATTCACAGGGGCACAGATACGCAGTATTTT
>once|TRBD1|TRBV6-5|TRBJ1-4
CASGRDRVDEKLFF
TGTGCCAGCGGTCGGGACAGGGTGGATGAAAAACTGTTTTTT
>-|-|TRBV19|TRBJ2-6
CASSIAVSGANVLTF
TGTGCCAGTAGTATTGCAGTGTCTGGGGCCAACGTCCTGACTTTC
>-|-|TRBV15|TRBJ1-4
CATSSPGHLIDEKLFF
TGTGCCACCAGCTCTCCGGGACACTTAATAGATGAAAAACTGTTTTTT